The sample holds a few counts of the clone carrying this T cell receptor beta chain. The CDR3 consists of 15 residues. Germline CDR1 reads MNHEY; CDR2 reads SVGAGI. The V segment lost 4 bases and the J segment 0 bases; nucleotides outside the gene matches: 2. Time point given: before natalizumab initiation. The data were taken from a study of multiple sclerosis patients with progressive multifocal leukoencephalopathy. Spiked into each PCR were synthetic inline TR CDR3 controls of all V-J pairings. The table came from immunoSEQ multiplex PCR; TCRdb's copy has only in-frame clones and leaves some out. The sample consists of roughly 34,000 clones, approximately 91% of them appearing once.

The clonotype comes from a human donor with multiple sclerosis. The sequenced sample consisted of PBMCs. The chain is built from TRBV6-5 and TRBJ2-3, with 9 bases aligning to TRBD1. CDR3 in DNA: TGTGCCAGCAGTTCCGGACAGGGGAGCACAGATACGCAGTATTTT. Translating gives CASSSGQGSTDTQYF.